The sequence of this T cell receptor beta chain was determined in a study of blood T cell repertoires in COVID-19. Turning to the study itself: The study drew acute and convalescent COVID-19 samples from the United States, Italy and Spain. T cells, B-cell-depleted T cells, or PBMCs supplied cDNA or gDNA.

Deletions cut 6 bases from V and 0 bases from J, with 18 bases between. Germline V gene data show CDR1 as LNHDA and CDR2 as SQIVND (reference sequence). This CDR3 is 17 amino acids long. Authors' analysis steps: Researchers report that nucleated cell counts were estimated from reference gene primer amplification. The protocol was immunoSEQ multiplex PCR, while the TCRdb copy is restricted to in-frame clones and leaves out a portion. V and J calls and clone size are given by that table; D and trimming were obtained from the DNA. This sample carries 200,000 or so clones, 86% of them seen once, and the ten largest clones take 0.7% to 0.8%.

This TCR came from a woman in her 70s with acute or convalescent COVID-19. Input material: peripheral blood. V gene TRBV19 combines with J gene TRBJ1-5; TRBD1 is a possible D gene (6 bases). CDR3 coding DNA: TGTGCCAGTAGCCTAAGGGGGTCAGGAAATAGCAATCAGCCCCAGCATTTT. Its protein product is CASSLRGSGNSNQPQHF.